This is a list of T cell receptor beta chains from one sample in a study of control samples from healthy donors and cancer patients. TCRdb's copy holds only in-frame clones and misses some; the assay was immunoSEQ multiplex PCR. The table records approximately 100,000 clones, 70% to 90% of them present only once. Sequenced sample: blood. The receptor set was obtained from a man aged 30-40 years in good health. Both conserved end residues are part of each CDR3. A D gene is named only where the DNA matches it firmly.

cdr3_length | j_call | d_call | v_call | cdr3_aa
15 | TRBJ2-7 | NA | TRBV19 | CASNHRAEGGYEQYF
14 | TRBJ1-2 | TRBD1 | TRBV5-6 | CASSPGQGRYGYTF
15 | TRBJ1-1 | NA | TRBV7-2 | CASSSLWGGNTEAFF
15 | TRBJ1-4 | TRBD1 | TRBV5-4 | CASSQNRGLDEKLFF
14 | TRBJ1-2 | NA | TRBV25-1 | CASSELRAGYGYTF
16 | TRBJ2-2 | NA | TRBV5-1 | CASSEQGLVNTGELFF
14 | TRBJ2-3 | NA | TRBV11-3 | CASSRLPTTDTQYF
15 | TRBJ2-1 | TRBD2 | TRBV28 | CASTILAGVVNEQFF
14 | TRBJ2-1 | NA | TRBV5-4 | CASSLDSGDNEQFF
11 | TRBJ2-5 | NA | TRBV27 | CASQLGETQYF
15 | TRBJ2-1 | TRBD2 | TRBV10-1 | CASSESAGVYNEQFF
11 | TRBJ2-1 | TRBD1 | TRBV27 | CASSQGDEQFF
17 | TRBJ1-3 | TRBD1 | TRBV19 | CASSIVVDRDSGNTIYF
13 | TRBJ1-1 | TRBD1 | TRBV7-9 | CASSFDRDTEAFF
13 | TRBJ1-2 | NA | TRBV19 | CASSMSEGELGTF
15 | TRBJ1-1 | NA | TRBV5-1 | CASNPAVSLDTEAFF
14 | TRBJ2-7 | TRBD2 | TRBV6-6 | CASSYRTSVIEQYF
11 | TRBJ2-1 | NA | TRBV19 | CASSILNEQFF